These T cell receptor beta chains were read from a single sample in a study of tumor and adjacent non-tumor tissue in lung cancer. TCRdb reprocessed the multiplex PCR reads via MiXCR and lists one record per CDR3 protein. Here the sample spans tens of thousands of distinct CDR3 sequences, roughly 76% being singletons. Sequenced: lung tumor tissue. The receptors were sampled from a woman in her fifties or sixties with non-small cell lung cancer. The CDR3 runs from the conserved cysteine through the conserved F or W. D genes are given only for firm matches. The size entry is marked missing in some rows and otherwise reads once, few, many or a size class.

d_call clone_size j_call cdr3_length v_call cdr3_nt cdr3_aa
- - TRBJ1-4 14 TRBV20-1 TGCAATGCATCAACATGGGGAACTTTGGGAAAACTGTTTTTT CNASTWGTLGKLFF
TRBD1 - TRBJ2-6 16 TRBV4-1 TGCGCCAACAGCCAAGAGACAGGGACTGGGGCCAACGTCCTGACTTTC CANSQETGTGANVLTF
- medium-sized TRBJ2-7 13 TRBV29-1 TGCAGCACCCGTGGCAGGGGTCCCTACGAGCAGTACTTC CSTRGRGPYEQYF
- - TRBJ2-7 11 TRBV6-6 TGTACCAGCACCGCCGATAGCGAGCAGTACTTC CTSTADSEQYF
- few TRBJ1-5 14 TRBV4-1 TGCACCAGCAGCCAAGGATCTGTGAATGAGCCCCAGCATTTT CTSSQGSVNEPQHF
- once TRBJ2-1 18 TRBV5-6 TGTGCCAGCAGCTTCTATGGGACTGTCGGGCCCGAGTACAATAAGCAGTTCTTC CASSFYGTVGPEYNKQFF
- - TRBJ2-3 14 TRBV29-1 TGCAGCACTCAGACTGGAGTGCGCGCAGATACGCAGTATTTT CSTQTGVRADTQYF
- - TRBJ2-1 14 TRBV6-5 TGTGCCAGCAGTTATCTCGAGATGAGGGGTGTGCAGTTCTTC CASSYLEMRGVQFF
- - TRBJ2-5 15 TRBV11-1 TGTGCCAGCAGGCCGGGACCAGCGGTTCAAGAGACCCACTACTTC CASRPGPAVQETHYF
- - TRBJ2-3 16 TRBV28 TGTGCCAGCAGTTTACTAGAGGGAGCGGGGACAGATACTCAGTATTTT CASSLLEGAGTDTQYF
TRBD2 - TRBJ2-7 13 TRBV20-1 TGCTGTGCTATGACTAGCGGAATATATGAGCAGTACTTC CCAMTSGIYEQYF
- - TRBJ2-1 17 TRBV29-1 TGCAGCGTTGAGTATACGGGTCGGGGTAGCTCCTACAGTGAGCAGTTCTTT CSVEYTGRGSSYSEQFF
- - TRBJ1-2 15 TRBV20-1 TGCAGTGCCCTCATGGAAGAGACCCTAAACTGTGGCTACACCTTC CSALMEETLNCGYTF
- - TRBJ2-2 12 TRBV29-1 TGCAGCGCTGGTAAGAGCACCGGGGAGTTGTTTTTT CSAGKSTGELFF
- - TRBJ2-3 15 TRBV7-2 TGTGCCAGCAGCTTAGCGGGAGCGGTACGCAGTACGCAGTATTTT CASSLAGAVRSTQYF
- - TRBJ2-2 15 TRBV5-4 TGTGCCAGCAGACCCACACTAGTGACTACCGGGGAGCTGTTTTTT CASRPTLVTTGELFF
TRBD2 - TRBJ2-2 14 TRBV20-1 TGCAGTTCTAGAGGGGCGGGAGTACACGGGGAGCTGTTTTTT CSSRGAGVHGELFF
TRBD1 - TRBJ2-6 18 TRBV5-4 TGTACCAGCAGACCGGACAGGTCCAGACGATCTGGGGCCAACGCCCTGACTTTC CTSRPDRSRRSGANALTF
- - TRBJ2-1 13 TRBV12-3/TRBV12-4 TGTGCCGGCAGCCGACTTGCAGAGAATGAGCAGTTCTTC CAGSRLAENEQFF
- once TRBJ2-2 14 TRBV7-9 TGTGCCAGCAGCTTAGCGAGTTCCACCAGGGACCTGTTTTTT CASSLASSTRDLFF
TRBD1 - TRBJ2-2 15 TRBV20-1 TGCAATGCTAGAGTCTGGGACAGTGACACCGGGGAGCTGTTTTTT CNARVWDSDTGELFF
- - TRBJ2-7 15 TRBV28 TGTGCCAGTAGTTCGTCCGGAGAGCTATCCTACGAGCAGTACTTC CASSSSGELSYEQYF